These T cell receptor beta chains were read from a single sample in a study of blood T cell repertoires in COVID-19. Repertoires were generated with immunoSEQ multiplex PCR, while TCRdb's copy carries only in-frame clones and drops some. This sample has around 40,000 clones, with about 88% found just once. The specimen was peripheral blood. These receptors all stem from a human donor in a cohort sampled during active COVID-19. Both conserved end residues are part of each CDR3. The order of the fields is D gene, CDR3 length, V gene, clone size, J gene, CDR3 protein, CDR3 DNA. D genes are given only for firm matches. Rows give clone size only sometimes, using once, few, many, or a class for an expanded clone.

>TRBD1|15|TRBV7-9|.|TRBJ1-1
CASKPIWDRDTEAFF
TGTGCCAGCAAACCCATCTGGGACAGGGACACTGAAGCTTTCTTT
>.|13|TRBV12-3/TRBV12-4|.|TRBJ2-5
CASTSYLQETQYF
TGTGCCAGCACTAGTTACCTCCAAGAGACCCAGTACTTC
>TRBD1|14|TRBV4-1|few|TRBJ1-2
CASSLRTGSNGYTF
TGCGCCAGCAGCCTCCGGACAGGGAGTAATGGCTACACCTTC
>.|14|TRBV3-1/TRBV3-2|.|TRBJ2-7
CASSQGFRGDEQYF
TGTGCCAGCAGCCAAGGTTTCAGGGGAGACGAGCAGTACTTC
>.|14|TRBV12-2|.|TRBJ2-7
CASRGPLSSYEQYF
TGTGCAAGTCGTGGCCCTCTCAGCTCCTACGAGCAGTACTTC
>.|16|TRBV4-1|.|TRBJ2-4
CASSKVGGGVGNIQYF
TGCGCCAGCAGCAAAGTGGGGGGTGGGGTTGGAAACATTCAGTACTTC
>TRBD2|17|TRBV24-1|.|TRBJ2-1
CATSDSRLAGGYNEQFF
TGTGCCACCAGTGATTCCCGACTAGCGGGAGGTTACAATGAGCAGTTCTTC
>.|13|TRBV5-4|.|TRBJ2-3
CASRGIVADTQYF
TGTGCCAGCCGAGGGATAGTTGCAGATACGCAGTATTTT
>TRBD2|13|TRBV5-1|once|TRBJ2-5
CASSATSGETQYF
TGCGCCAGCAGCGCGACTAGCGGGGAGACCCAGTACTTC
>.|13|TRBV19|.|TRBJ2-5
CASSMLAQETQYF
TGTGCCAGTAGTATGCTAGCCCAAGAGACCCAGTACTTC